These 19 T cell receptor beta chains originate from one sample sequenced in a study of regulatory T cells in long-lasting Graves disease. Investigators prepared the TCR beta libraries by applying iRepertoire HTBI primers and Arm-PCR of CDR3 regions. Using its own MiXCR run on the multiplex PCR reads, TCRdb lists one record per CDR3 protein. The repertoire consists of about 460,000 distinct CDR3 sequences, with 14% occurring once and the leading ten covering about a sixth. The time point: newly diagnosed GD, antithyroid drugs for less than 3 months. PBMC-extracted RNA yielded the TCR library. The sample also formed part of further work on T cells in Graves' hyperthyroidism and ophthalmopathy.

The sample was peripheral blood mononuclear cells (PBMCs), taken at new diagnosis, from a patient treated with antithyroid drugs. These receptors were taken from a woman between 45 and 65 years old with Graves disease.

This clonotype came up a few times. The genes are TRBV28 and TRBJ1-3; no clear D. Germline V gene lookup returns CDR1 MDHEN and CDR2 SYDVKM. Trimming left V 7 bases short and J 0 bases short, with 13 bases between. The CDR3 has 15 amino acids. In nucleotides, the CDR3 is TGTGCCAGCAAGTTTAATCCCCACTCTGGAAACACCATATATTTT. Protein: CASKFNPHSGNTIYF.

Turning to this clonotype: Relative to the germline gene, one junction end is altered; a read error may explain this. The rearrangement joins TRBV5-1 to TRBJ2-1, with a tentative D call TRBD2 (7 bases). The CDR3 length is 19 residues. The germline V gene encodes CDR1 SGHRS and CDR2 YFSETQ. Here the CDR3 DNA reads TGTGCCAGCAGCTTGGATAGGGGGGACTACCCCGAACTCTACAATGAGCAGTTCTTC. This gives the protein CASSLDRGDYPELYNEQFF.

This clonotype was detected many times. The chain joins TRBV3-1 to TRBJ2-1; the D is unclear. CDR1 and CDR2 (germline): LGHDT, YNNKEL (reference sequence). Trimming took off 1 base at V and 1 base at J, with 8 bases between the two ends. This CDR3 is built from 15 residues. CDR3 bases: TGTGCCAGCAGCCAAGTTCTAGGGTCCTACAATGAGCAGTTCTTC. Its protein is CASSQVLGSYNEQFF.

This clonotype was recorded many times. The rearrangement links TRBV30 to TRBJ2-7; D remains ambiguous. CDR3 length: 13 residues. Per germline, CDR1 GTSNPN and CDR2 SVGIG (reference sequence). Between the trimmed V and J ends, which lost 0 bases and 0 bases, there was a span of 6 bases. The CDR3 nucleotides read TGTGCCTGGAGTGTAGGCGGCTCCTACGAGCAGTACTTC. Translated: CAWSVGGSYEQYF.

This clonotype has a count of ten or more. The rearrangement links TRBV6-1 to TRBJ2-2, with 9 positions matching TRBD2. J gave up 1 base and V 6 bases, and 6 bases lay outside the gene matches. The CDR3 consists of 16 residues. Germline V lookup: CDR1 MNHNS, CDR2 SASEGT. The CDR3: CASRSGTSMNTGELFF. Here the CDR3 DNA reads TGTGCCAGCAGGTCCGGGACTAGCATGAACACCGGGGAGCTGTTTTTT.

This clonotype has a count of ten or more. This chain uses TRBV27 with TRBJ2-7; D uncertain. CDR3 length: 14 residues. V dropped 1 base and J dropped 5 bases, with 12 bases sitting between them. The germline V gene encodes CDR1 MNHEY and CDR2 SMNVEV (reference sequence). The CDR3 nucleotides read TGTGCCAGCAGTTTATATTCGTCCAAGCACGAGCAGTACTTC. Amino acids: CASSLYSSKHEQYF.

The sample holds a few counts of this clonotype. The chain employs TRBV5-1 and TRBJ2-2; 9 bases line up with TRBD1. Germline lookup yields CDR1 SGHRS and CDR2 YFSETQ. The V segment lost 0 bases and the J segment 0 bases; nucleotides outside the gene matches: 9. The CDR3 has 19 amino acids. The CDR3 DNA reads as TGCGCCAGCAGCTTGGTAGCCCTGGGGACAGGGCCGAACACCGGGGAGCTGTTTTTT. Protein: CASSLVALGTGPNTGELFF.

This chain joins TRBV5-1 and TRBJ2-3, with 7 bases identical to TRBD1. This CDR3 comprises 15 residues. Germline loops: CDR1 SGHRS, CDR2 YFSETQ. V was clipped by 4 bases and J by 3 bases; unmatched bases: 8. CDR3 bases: TGCGCCAGCAGCCCTATTATACAGGGGACAGATACGCAGTATTTT. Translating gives CASSPIIQGTDTQYF.

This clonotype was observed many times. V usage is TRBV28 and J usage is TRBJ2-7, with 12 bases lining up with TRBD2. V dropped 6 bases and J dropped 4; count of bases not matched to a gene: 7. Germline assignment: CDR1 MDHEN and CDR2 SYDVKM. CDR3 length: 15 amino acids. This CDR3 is CASRLPLAGGYEQYF. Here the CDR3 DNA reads TGTGCCAGCAGATTACCGCTAGCGGGAGGGTACGAGCAGTACTTC.

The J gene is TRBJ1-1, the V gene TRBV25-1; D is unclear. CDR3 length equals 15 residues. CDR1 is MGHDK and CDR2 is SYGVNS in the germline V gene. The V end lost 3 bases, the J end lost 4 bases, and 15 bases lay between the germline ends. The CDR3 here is CASSELRAVGTEAFF. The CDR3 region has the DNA TGTGCCAGCAGTGAGCTACGGGCCGTAGGCACTGAAGCTTTCTTT.

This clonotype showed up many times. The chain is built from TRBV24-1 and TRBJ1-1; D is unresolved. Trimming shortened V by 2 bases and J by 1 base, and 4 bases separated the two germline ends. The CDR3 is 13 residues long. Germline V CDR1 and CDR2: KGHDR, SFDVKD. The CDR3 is CATSDSGNTEAFF. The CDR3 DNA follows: TGTGCCACCAGTGATTCAGGGAACACTGAAGCTTTCTTT.

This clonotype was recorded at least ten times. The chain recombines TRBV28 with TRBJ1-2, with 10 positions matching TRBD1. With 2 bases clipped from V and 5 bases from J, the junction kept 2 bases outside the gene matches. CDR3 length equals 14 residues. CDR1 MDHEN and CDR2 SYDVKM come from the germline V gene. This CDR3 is CASSLADRGYGYTF. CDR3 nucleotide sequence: TGTGCCAGCAGTTTAGCGGACAGGGGGTATGGCTACACCTTC.

As DNA, the CDR3 is TGTGCCAGCAGCTTAGAAAATAGGGTACGCGAATTGGATGAGACCCAGTACTTC. Translating it yields CASSLENRVRELDETQYF. The genes are TRBV13 and TRBJ2-5; D unresolved. This CDR3 is 18 amino acids long. The germline V gene encodes CDR1 PRHDT and CDR2 FYEKMQ (reference sequence). Trimming took 1 base from V and 5 from J, leaving 23 bases between them.

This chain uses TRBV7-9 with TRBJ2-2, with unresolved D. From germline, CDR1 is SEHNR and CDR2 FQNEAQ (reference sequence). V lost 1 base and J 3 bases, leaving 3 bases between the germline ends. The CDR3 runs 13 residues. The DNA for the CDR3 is TGTGCCAGCAGCTTAGATTACACCGGGGAGCTGTTTTTT. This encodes CASSLDYTGELFF. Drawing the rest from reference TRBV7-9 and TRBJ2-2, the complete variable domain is DTGVSQNPRHKITKRGQNVTFRCDPISEHNRLYWYRQTLGQGPEFLTYFQNEAQLEKSRLLSDRFSAERPKGSFSTLEIQRTEQGDSAMYLCASSLDYTGELFFGEGSRLTVL.

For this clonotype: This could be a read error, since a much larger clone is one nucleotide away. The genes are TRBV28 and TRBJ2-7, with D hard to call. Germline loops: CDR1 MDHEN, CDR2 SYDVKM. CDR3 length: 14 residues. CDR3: CASRKGPANYEQYF. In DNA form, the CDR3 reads TGTGCAAGCAGAAAAGGACCTGCAAACTACGAGCAGTACTTC.

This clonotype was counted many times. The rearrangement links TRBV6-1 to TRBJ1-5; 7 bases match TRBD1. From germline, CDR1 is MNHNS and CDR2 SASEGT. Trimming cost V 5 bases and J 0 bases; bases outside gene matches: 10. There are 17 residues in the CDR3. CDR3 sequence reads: CASSMGQPLRSNQPQHF. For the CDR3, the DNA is TGTGCCAGCAGTATGGGACAGCCTCTCCGTAGCAATCAGCCCCAGCATTTT.

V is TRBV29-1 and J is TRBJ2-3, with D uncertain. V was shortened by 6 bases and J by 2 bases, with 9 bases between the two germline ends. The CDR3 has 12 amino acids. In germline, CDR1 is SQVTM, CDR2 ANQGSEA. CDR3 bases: TGCAGCGTCGATACATCCACAGATACGCAGTATTTT. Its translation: CSVDTSTDTQYF.

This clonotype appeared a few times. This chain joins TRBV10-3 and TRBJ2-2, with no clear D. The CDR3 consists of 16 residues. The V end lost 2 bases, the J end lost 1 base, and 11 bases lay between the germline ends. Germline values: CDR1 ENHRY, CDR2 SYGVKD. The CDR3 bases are TGTGCCATCAGTGAGGTACAAACTGGGAACACCGGGGAGCTGTTTTTT. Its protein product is CAISEVQTGNTGELFF.

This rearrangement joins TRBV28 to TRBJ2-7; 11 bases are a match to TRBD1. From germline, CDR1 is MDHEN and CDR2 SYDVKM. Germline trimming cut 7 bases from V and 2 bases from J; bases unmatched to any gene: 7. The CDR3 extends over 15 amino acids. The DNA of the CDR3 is TGTGCCAGCACCCCCCGGGACAGGGGGGCCTACGAGCAGTACTTC. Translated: CASTPRDRGAYEQYF.